This is a list of T cell receptor beta chains from one sample in a study of T cells in Graves' hyperthyroidism and ophthalmopathy. Via MiXCR, TCRdb re-called the multiplex PCR reads, giving one row per CDR3 protein. Here the sample spans a few hundred thousand distinct CDR3 sequences, roughly 15% being singletons. The sample consisted of blood. The receptors originated from a woman in her late teens or twenties with Graves' hyperthyroidism. Each CDR3 is given without its conserved first and last residue. The order of the fields is J gene, D gene, V gene, clone size, CDR3 protein. A D gene is named only where the DNA matches it firmly. Rows give clone size only sometimes, using once, few, many, or a class for an expanded clone.

j_gene: TRBJ2-2; d_gene: -; v_gene: TRBV24-1; abundance: -; CDR3aa: ATRDTGSGGELF
j_gene: TRBJ2-1; d_gene: -; v_gene: TRBV3-1; abundance: -; CDR3aa: ASSPSMSYNEQF
j_gene: TRBJ2-7; d_gene: -; v_gene: TRBV7-2; abundance: many; CDR3aa: ASSLPTVAYEQY
j_gene: TRBJ1-1; d_gene: TRBD1; v_gene: TRBV28; abundance: -; CDR3aa: ASSLAPGQGRNTEAF
j_gene: TRBJ2-7; d_gene: -; v_gene: TRBV28; abundance: many; CDR3aa: ASSRPGIMKDEQY
j_gene: TRBJ2-6; d_gene: -; v_gene: TRBV30; abundance: many; CDR3aa: AWSRRQALFSGANVLT
j_gene: TRBJ2-2; d_gene: TRBD2; v_gene: TRBV13; abundance: few; CDR3aa: ASSLAGGPVTGELF
j_gene: TRBJ1-2; d_gene: -; v_gene: TRBV28; abundance: many; CDR3aa: ASSLRVTNYGYT
j_gene: TRBJ1-5; d_gene: TRBD1; v_gene: TRBV10-3; abundance: -; CDR3aa: AISESRGQGRVQPQH
j_gene: TRBJ1-5; d_gene: -; v_gene: TRBV30; abundance: many; CDR3aa: AWSVEGNQPQH
j_gene: TRBJ2-3; d_gene: TRBD2; v_gene: TRBV2; abundance: few; CDR3aa: ASTRRLAGGSTDTQY
j_gene: TRBJ1-1; d_gene: -; v_gene: TRBV28; abundance: many; CDR3aa: ASSLRRHEVGRLNTEAF
j_gene: TRBJ2-7; d_gene: TRBD1; v_gene: TRBV11-2; abundance: -; CDR3aa: ASSSRDSRGRNEQY
j_gene: TRBJ2-3; d_gene: -; v_gene: TRBV15; abundance: -; CDR3aa: ATSRDAGFTDTQY
j_gene: TRBJ2-1; d_gene: -; v_gene: TRBV2; abundance: many; CDR3aa: ASSERATYNEQF
j_gene: TRBJ2-7; d_gene: TRBD1; v_gene: TRBV27; abundance: -; CDR3aa: ASSSGDRVYEQY
j_gene: TRBJ1-5; d_gene: -; v_gene: TRBV6-1; abundance: -; CDR3aa: ASITAGVYSNQPQH
j_gene: TRBJ2-7; d_gene: TRBD2; v_gene: TRBV3-1; abundance: few; CDR3aa: ASSQDQLAGGYEQY
j_gene: TRBJ2-2; d_gene: -; v_gene: TRBV27; abundance: few; CDR3aa: ASSWRSTGELF
j_gene: TRBJ2-3; d_gene: -; v_gene: TRBV19; abundance: many; CDR3aa: ASSIRGYTDTQY
j_gene: TRBJ1-5; d_gene: TRBD1; v_gene: TRBV20-1; abundance: few; CDR3aa: SAGTGVYQPQH
j_gene: TRBJ2-1; d_gene: -; v_gene: TRBV19; abundance: -; CDR3aa: ASSIISTRSLSEQF
j_gene: TRBJ1-5; d_gene: -; v_gene: TRBV19; abundance: many; CDR3aa: ASSINSDQPQH
j_gene: TRBJ2-1; d_gene: TRBD2; v_gene: TRBV5-1; abundance: few; CDR3aa: ASSLVFHSGEDSYNEQF
j_gene: TRBJ1-2; d_gene: TRBD1; v_gene: TRBV29-1; abundance: many; CDR3aa: SVPGQGAIAGGYT
j_gene: TRBJ2-1; d_gene: TRBD2; v_gene: TRBV6-5; abundance: few; CDR3aa: ASSYSAGETYNEQF
j_gene: TRBJ2-7; d_gene: TRBD2; v_gene: TRBV20-1; abundance: many; CDR3aa: SARPTTSGAVGEQY
j_gene: TRBJ2-4; d_gene: -; v_gene: TRBV25-1; abundance: few; CDR3aa: ASISVRANIQY
j_gene: TRBJ2-5; d_gene: TRBD2; v_gene: TRBV11-2; abundance: -; CDR3aa: ASSPRLAGEKETQY
j_gene: TRBJ1-1; d_gene: TRBD1; v_gene: TRBV11-2; abundance: many; CDR3aa: ASRSLQGSEAF
j_gene: TRBJ1-2; d_gene: -; v_gene: TRBV7-2; abundance: many; CDR3aa: ASSLALSGNYGYT
j_gene: TRBJ2-3; d_gene: -; v_gene: TRBV6-5; abundance: few; CDR3aa: ASSSPSGRLTDTQY
j_gene: TRBJ2-4; d_gene: -; v_gene: TRBV6-9; abundance: -; CDR3aa: ASHERGKNIQY
j_gene: TRBJ2-1; d_gene: -; v_gene: TRBV29-1; abundance: once; CDR3aa: SVERGLNEQF
j_gene: TRBJ2-3; d_gene: TRBD1; v_gene: TRBV7-9; abundance: -; CDR3aa: ASTRWGTARDTQY
j_gene: TRBJ1-2; d_gene: -; v_gene: TRBV4-1; abundance: few; CDR3aa: ASSQEPGRDYGYT
j_gene: TRBJ2-5; d_gene: TRBD1; v_gene: TRBV7-9; abundance: -; CDR3aa: ASSPRTGWQETQY
j_gene: TRBJ2-5; d_gene: TRBD1; v_gene: TRBV6-5; abundance: -; CDR3aa: ASSYGTDNIMETQY
j_gene: TRBJ1-6; d_gene: -; v_gene: TRBV7-8; abundance: -; CDR3aa: ASSLVYPQGFHSPLH
j_gene: TRBJ1-2; d_gene: -; v_gene: TRBV6-1; abundance: many; CDR3aa: ASSGTAAYGYT
j_gene: TRBJ2-2; d_gene: -; v_gene: TRBV24-1; abundance: many; CDR3aa: ATSDGGRGTGELF
j_gene: TRBJ2-2; d_gene: -; v_gene: TRBV20-1; abundance: -; CDR3aa: SARARLTLANTGELF
j_gene: TRBJ1-2; d_gene: TRBD1; v_gene: TRBV6-2/TRBV6-3; abundance: few; CDR3aa: ASSYSWTGLRDYGYT
j_gene: TRBJ1-6; d_gene: -; v_gene: TRBV20-1; abundance: -; CDR3aa: SAKHGGENSPLH
j_gene: TRBJ2-7; d_gene: TRBD2; v_gene: TRBV6-1; abundance: -; CDR3aa: ASSALGVTSGYSYEQY
j_gene: TRBJ1-5; d_gene: -; v_gene: TRBV6-1; abundance: few; CDR3aa: ASSEAEGEGNQPQH
j_gene: TRBJ1-1; d_gene: -; v_gene: TRBV29-1; abundance: many; CDR3aa: SVAFGLNTEAF
j_gene: TRBJ2-5; d_gene: -; v_gene: TRBV13; abundance: few; CDR3aa: ASSYAGQQFGETQY
j_gene: TRBJ2-3; d_gene: -; v_gene: TRBV24-1; abundance: -; CDR3aa: ATTEWTTGFSDTQY
j_gene: TRBJ2-1; d_gene: TRBD2; v_gene: TRBV6-5; abundance: many; CDR3aa: ASSYDGRAEF
j_gene: TRBJ1-1; d_gene: TRBD1; v_gene: TRBV5-1; abundance: many; CDR3aa: ASSRDRAGTEAF
j_gene: TRBJ2-7; d_gene: TRBD2; v_gene: TRBV6-1; abundance: many; CDR3aa: ASSEANPGGILYEQY
j_gene: TRBJ2-1; d_gene: -; v_gene: TRBV10-1; abundance: -; CDR3aa: ASSDRREQF
j_gene: TRBJ2-4; d_gene: -; v_gene: TRBV10-2; abundance: few; CDR3aa: ASSRGLGKNIQY